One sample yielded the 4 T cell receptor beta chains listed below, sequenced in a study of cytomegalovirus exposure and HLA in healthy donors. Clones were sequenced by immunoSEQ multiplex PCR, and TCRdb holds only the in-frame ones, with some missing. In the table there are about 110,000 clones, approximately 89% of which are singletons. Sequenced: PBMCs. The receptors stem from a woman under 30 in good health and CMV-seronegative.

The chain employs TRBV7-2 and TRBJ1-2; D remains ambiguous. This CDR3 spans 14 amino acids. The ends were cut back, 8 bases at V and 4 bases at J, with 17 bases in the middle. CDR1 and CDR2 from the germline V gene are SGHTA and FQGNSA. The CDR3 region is CASGRGQVAYGYTF. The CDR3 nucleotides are TGTGCCAGCGGCCGTGGGCAGGTGGCCTATGGCTACACCTTC.

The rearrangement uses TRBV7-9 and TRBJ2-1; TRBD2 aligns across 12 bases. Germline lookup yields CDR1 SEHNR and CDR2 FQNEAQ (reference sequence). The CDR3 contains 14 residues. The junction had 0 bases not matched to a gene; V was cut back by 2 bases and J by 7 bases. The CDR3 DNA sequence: TGTGCCAGCAGCTTACTAGCGGGGGGGAATGAGCAGTTCTTC. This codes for CASSLLAGGNEQFF. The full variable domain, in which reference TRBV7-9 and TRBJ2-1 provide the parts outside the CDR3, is DTGVSQNPRHKITKRGQNVTFRCDPISEHNRLYWYRQTLGQGPEFLTYFQNEAQLEKSRLLSDRFSAERPKGSFSTLEIQRTEQGDSAMYLCASSLLAGGNEQFFGPGTRLTVL.

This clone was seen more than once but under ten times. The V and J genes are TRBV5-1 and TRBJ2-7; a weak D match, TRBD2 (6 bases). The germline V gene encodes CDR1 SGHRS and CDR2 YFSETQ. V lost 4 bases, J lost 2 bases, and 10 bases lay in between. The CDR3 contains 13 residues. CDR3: CASSPGTAYEQYF. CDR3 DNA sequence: TGCGCCAGCAGCCCCGGGACTGCCTACGAGCAGTACTTC.

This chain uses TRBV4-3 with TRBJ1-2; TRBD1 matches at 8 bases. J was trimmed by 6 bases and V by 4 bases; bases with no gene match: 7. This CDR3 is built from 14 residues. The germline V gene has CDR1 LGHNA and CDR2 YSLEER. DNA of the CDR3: TGCGCCAGCAGCCGAGGACAGGGAGGGGATGGCTACACCTTC. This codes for CASSRGQGGDGYTF.